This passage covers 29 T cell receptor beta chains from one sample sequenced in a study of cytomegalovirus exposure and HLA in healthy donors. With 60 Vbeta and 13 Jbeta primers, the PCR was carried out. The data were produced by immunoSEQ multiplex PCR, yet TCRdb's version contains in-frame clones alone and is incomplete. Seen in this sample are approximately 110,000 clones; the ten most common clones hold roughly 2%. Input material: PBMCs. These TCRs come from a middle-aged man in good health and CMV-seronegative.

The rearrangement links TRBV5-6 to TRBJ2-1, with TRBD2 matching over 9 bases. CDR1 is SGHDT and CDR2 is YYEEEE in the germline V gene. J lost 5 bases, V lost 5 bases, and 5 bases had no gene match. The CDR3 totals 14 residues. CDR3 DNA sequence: TGTGCCAGCAGTTGGCGGGAGGGTAACAATGAGCAGTTCTTC. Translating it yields CASSWREGNNEQFF.

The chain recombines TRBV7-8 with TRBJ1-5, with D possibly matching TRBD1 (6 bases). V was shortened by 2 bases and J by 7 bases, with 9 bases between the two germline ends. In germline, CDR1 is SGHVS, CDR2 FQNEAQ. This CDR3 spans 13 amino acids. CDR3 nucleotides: TGTGCCAGCAGCTTAATGGGGGCCCAGCCCCAGCATTTT. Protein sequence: CASSLMGAQPQHF.

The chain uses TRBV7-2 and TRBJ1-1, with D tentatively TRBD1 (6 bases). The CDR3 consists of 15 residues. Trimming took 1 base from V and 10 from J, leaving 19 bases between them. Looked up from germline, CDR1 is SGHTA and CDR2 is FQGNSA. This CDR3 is CASSLGLAGGQGAFF. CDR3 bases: TGTGCCAGCAGCTTAGGGCTTGCGGGGGGACAAGGAGCTTTCTTT.

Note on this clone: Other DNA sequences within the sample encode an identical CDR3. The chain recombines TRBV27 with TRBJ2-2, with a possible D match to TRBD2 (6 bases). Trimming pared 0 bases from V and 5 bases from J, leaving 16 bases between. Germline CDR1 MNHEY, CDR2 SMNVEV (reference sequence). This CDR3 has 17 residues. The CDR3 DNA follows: TGTGCCAGCAGTTTATCGTGGAGACTGGCGGGAACCGGGGAGCTGTTTTTT. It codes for CASSLSWRLAGTGELFF.

In DNA form, the CDR3 reads TGTGCCAGCAGCCGGGAGGGGGGGAACACTGAAGCTTTCTTT. This translates into CASSREGGNTEAFF. J is TRBJ1-1 and V is TRBV7-9; D is possibly TRBD1 (6 bases). The V gene lost 5 bases and the J gene lost 1 base, with 11 bases spanning the gap. CDR3 length: 14 amino acids. Germline lookup yields CDR1 SEHNR and CDR2 FQNEAQ (reference sequence).

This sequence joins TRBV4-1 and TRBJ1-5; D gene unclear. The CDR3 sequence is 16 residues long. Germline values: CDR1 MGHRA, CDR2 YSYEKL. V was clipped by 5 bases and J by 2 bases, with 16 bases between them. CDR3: CASSDTGGMGNQPQHF. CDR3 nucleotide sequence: TGCGCCAGCAGCGACACGGGAGGGATGGGCAATCAGCCCCAGCATTTT.

CDR3 DNA: TGTGCCAGCAGCCGGACGGGAAATCAGCCCCAGCATTTT. Translated: CASSRTGNQPQHF. The J gene is TRBJ1-5, the V gene TRBV6-7; no definite D call. TRBV6-7 is an ORF; its function is uncertain. Trimming stripped 6 bases from V and 4 bases from J, with 10 bases between. The CDR3 is 13 residues long.

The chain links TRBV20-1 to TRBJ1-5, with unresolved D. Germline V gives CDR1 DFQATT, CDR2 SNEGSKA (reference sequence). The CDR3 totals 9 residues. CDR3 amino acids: CSALWPQHF. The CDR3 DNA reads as TGCAGCGCTCTATGGCCCCAGCATTTT.

Written as DNA, the CDR3 is TGTGCCAGCAGCTTAGGAGTCCACAATCAGCCCCAGCATTTT. This encodes CASSLGVHNQPQHF. This chain uses TRBV7-9 with TRBJ1-5; D unresolved. Trimming removed 1 base from V and 3 bases from J, with 7 bases in between. The length of the CDR3 is 14 residues. Germline lookup yields CDR1 SEHNR and CDR2 FQNEAQ (reference sequence).

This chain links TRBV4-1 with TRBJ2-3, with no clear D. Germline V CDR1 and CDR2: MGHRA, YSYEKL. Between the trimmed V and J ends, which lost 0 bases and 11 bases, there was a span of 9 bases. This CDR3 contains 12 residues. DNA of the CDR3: TGCGCCAGCAGCCAAGACGCCCACGGGCAGTATTTT. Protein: CASSQDAHGQYF.

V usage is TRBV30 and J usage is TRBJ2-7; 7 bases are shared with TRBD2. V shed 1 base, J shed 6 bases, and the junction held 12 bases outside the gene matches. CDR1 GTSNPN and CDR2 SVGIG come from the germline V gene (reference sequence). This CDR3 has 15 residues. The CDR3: CAWSGPGLGEGEQYF. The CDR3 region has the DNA TGTGCCTGGAGTGGGCCGGGACTTGGGGAGGGCGAGCAGTACTTC.

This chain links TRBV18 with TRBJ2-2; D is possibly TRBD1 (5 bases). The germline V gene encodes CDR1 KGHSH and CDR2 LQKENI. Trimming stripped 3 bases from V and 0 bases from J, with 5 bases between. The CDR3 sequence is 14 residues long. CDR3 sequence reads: CASSPTANTGELFF. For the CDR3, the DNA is TGTGCCAGCTCACCGACAGCGAACACCGGGGAGCTGTTTTTT.

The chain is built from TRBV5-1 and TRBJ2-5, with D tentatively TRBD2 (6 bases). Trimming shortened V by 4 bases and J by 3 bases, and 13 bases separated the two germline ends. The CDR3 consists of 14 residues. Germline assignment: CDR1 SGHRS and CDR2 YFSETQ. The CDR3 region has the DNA TGCGCCAGCAGCCCCCCGACTAGGAAAGAGACCCAGTACTTC. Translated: CASSPPTRKETQYF. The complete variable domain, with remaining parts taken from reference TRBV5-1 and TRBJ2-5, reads KAGVTQTPRYLIKTRGQQVTLSCSPISGHRSVSWYQQTPGQGLQFLFEYFSETQRNKGNFPGRFSGRQFSNSRSEMNVSTLELGDSALYLCASSPPTRKETQYFGPGTRLLVL.

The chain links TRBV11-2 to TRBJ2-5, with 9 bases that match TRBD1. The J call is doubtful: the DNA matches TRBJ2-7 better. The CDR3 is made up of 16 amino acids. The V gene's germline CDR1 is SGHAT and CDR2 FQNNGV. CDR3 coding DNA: TGTGCCAGCAGCTTAGTCCGACAGGGGGGACCCCACGAGCAGTACTTC. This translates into CASSLVRQGGPHEQYF.

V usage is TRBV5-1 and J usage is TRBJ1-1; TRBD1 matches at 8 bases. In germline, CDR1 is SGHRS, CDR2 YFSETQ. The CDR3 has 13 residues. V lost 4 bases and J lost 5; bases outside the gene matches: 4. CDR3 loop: CASSPDRVTEAFF. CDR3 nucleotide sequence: TGCGCCAGCAGCCCGGACAGGGTGACTGAAGCTTTCTTT.

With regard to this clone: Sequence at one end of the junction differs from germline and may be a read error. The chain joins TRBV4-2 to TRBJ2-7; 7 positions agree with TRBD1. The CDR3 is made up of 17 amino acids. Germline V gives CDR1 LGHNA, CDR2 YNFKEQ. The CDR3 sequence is CASSQAGFRGQTYEQYF. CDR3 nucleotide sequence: TGTGCCAGCAGTCAAGCCGGTTTTCGGGGACAGACCTACGAGCAGTACTTC.

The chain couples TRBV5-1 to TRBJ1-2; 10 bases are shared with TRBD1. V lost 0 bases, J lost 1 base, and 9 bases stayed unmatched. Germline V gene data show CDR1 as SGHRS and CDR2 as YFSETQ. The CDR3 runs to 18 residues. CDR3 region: CASSLEGDRGLFNYGYTF. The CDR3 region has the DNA TGCGCCAGCAGCTTGGAAGGGGACAGGGGCCTATTTAACTATGGCTACACCTTC.

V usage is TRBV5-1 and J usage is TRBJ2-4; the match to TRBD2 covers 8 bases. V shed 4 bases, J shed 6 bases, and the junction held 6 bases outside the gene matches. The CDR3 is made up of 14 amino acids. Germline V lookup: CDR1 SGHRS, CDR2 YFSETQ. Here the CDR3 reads CASSQDSGTNIQYF. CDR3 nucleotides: TGCGCCAGCAGCCAAGATAGCGGGACAAACATTCAGTACTTC.

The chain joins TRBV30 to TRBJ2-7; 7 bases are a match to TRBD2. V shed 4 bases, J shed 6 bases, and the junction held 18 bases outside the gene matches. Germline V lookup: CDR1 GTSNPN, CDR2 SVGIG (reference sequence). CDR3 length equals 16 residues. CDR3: CAWIPRRESRPREQYF. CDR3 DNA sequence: TGTGCCTGGATCCCAAGGCGGGAGTCCAGACCCCGCGAGCAGTACTTC.

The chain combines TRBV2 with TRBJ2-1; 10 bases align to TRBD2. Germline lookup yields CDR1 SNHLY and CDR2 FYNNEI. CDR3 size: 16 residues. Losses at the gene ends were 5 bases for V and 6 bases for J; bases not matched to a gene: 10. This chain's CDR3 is CASSKQGAGGTNEQFF. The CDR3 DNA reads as TGTGCCAGCAGTAAACAGGGAGCGGGAGGGACCAATGAGCAGTTCTTC.

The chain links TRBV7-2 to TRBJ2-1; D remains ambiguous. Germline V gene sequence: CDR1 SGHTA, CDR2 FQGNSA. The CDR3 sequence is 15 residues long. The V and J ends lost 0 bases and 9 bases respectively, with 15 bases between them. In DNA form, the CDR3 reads TGTGCCAGCAGCTTAGCAGCGAGTATCCTAGGTGAGCAGTTCTTC. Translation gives CASSLAASILGEQFF.

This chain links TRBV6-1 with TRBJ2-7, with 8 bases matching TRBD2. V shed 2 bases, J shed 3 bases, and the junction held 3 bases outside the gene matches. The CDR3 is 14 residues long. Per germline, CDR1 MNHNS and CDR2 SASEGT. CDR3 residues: CASSESGSFYEQYF. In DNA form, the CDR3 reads TGTGCCAGCAGTGAAAGCGGGAGCTTCTACGAGCAGTACTTC.

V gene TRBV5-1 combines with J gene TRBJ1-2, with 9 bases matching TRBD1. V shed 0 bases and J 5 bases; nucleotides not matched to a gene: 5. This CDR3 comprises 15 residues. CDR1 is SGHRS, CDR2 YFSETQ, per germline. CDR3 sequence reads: CASSLGGTGRYGYTF. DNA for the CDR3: TGCGCCAGCAGCTTGGGGGGGACAGGGAGATATGGCTACACCTTC.

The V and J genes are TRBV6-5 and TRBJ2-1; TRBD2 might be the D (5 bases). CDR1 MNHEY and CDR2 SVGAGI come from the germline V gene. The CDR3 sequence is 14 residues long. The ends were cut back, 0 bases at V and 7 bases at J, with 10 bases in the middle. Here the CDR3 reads CASSYSASLNEQFF. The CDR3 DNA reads TGTGCCAGCAGTTACTCGGCTAGCTTGAATGAGCAGTTCTTC.

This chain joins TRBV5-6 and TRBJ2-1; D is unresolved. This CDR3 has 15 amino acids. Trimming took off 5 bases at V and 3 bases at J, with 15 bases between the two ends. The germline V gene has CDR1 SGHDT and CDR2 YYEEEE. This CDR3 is CASSPGVAGYNEQFF. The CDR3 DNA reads TGTGCCAGCAGTCCCGGTGTCGCTGGCTACAATGAGCAGTTCTTC.

The CDR3 protein is CASSLGAGPYNEQFF. The CDR3 bases are TGTGCCAGCAGCTTAGGCGCAGGGCCTTACAATGAGCAGTTCTTC. The chain combines TRBV7-2 with TRBJ2-1, with D possibly matching TRBD1 (5 bases). CDR1 is SGHTA, CDR2 FQGNSA, per germline. V was trimmed by 1 base and J by 4 bases, leaving 11 bases between them. The CDR3 has 15 residues.

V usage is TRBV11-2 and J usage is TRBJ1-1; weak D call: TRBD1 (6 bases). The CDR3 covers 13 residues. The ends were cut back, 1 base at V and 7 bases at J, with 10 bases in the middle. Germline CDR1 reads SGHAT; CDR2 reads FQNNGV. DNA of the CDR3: TGTGCCAGCAGCTTAGCTTTGGACAGTGAAGCTTTCTTT. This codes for CASSLALDSEAFF.

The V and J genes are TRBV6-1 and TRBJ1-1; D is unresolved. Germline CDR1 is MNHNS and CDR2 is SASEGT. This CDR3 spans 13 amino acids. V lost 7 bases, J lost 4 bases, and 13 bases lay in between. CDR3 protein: CASKISTGTEAFF. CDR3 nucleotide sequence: TGTGCCAGCAAAATATCGACGGGCACTGAAGCTTTCTTT.

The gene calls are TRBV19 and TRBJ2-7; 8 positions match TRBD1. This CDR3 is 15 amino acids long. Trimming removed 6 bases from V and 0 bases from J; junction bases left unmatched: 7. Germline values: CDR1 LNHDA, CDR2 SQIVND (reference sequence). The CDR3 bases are TGTGCCAGTAGGATACAGGGGGACGACTCCTACGAGCAGTACTTC. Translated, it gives CASRIQGDDSYEQYF.